The 2 T cell receptor beta chains presented below share a single source sample, sequenced in a study of neurological immune-mediated disorders. Each CDR3 protein is one row after TCRdb ran MiXCR on the 5' RACE reads. The table has over 35,000 distinct CDR3 sequences, roughly 2.5% seen once. Sequencing was performed on PBMCs. These receptors came from a man aged 25-45 years with multiple sclerosis.

This clonotype has at least ten counts. The chain couples TRBV12-3 or TRBV12-4 to TRBJ2-1; D gene ambiguous. This CDR3 comprises 12 residues. V was pared by 3 bases and J by 7 bases, with 7 bases between. The CDR3 bases are TGTGCCAGCAGTTTTCTGGGAAATGAGCAGTTCTTC. Encoded protein: CASSFLGNEQFF.

The chain joins TRBV6-5 to TRBJ2-5; no clear D gene. V was shortened by 0 bases and J by 0 bases, with 2 bases between the two germline ends. The CDR3 extends over 13 amino acids. The germline V gene has CDR1 MNHEY and CDR2 SVGAGI. CDR3 protein: CASSYSHQETQYF. The CDR3 DNA sequence: TGTGCCAGCAGTTACTCGCACCAAGAGACCCAGTACTTC.